This is a list of T cell receptor beta chains from one sample in a study of radiotherapy plus CTLA-4 blockade in lung cancer. The table came from immunoSEQ multiplex PCR; TCRdb's copy has only in-frame clones and leaves some out. Of 40,000 to 55,000 clones in the sample, about 88% were seen once. The sample in question was peripheral blood, obtained from a patient treated with radiotherapy plus ipilimumab. Receptors were obtained from a human donor with non-small cell lung cancer that progressed on radiotherapy plus ipilimumab. Some clones in this sample may be carry-over from other donors' samples. Each CDR3 is given with its conserved first and last residue.

>TRBJ2-2|TRBV7-2
CASSPTGTGEGELFF
>TRBJ1-2|TRBV6-5
CASRAPGQGGGYTF
>TRBJ2-3|TRBV4-2
CASSVGSGGLTDTQYF
>TRBJ2-1|TRBV5-4
CASSSPSGRAFRHEQFF
>TRBJ2-1|TRBV27
CASSLFYYNEQFF
>TRBJ2-3|TRBV10-2
CASSPDTSSYTQYF
>TRBJ2-5|TRBV10-1
CASSGLAGNRQETQYF
>TRBJ2-7|TRBV12-5
CASGLGTGGHEQYF
>TRBJ1-2|TRBV19
CASSTSGQIIYGYTF
>TRBJ2-5|TRBV6-5
CASSRGTSGRETQYF
>TRBJ2-1|TRBV29-1
CSGSAGTGTSEQFF
>TRBJ1-1|TRBV30
CAWSDRRVWPEKTEAFF
>TRBJ2-1|TRBV7-6
CASSLENRNEQFF
>TRBJ2-7|TRBV29-1
CSVVLFGGFSYEQYF
>TRBJ1-2|TRBV6-6
CASSYETGIFYGYTF
>TRBJ1-2|TRBV6-1
CASSERGQESNYGYTF
>TRBJ1-5|TRBV27
CAVGGGHRAQHF
>TRBJ2-3|TRBV2
CASASGESTDTQYF
>TRBJ1-2|TRBV18
CASSPQTGQVNYGYTF
>TRBJ2-5|TRBV2
CASSELGAGETQYF
>TRBJ1-6|TRBV10-3
CAITQFENSPLHF
>TRBJ2-3|TRBV11-2
CASSLDAAGGSAQYF
>TRBJ2-2|TRBV5-1
CASIQGADPAGELFF
>TRBJ2-6|TRBV27
CASRTGQGYSGANVLTF
>TRBJ2-1|TRBV5-1
CASSMPTSGIRGVDCNEQFF
>TRBJ2-1|TRBV29-1
CSAGTGRSGGLAGAYEQFF
>TRBJ1-5|TRBV27
CATKLGTGNQPQHF
>TRBJ1-4|TRBV5-1
CASSFGDRATNEKLFF
>TRBJ2-3|TRBV28
CASMVGSWGTDTQYF
>TRBJ1-2|TRBV18
CASSLNSNSYGYTF
>TRBJ1-1|TRBV5-1
CASTPSGTGYTEAFF
>TRBJ1-2|TRBV27
CASRMGQMNYGYTF
>TRBJ2-5|TRBV5-1
CASSLAQSGETQYF
>TRBJ2-5|TRBV7-2
CASSPVSIGGETQYF
>TRBJ1-1|TRBV25-1
CASSGGVRAGMNTEAFF
>TRBJ1-3|TRBV18
CASSLQGHSGNTIYF